This T cell receptor (beta chain) emerged from a study of cytotoxic CD8 clonotypes in ibrutinib-treated CLL. Study-wide context: Results showed around 24 partial and 2 complete responses; following median approximately 73 months, around 15 remained remitted, roughly 12 advanced. There were, on average, over 250,000 productive templates and about 85,000 productive rearrangements per sample. Study-level findings and limits: Public clonotypes showed up rarely, and on treatment they shrank or held steady.

Frozen PBMC stocks contributed about 1.8 micrograms of genomic DNA to the TCR beta libraries. The CDR3 is 16 residues long. Germline lookup yields CDR1 MNHEY and CDR2 SVGAGI. V lost 4 bases, J lost 7 bases, and 20 bases lay in between. This clone qualifies as medium-sized. Its antigen is undetermined. Sequencing used immunoSEQ multiplex PCR; TCRdb keeps in-frame clones, though not all of them. The table records around 40,000 clones, about two thirds of them present only once. The specimen was PBMCs, collected at disease progression, from a patient treated with ibrutinib. The TCR comes from a human donor with chronic lymphocytic leukemia. The chain couples TRBV6-5 to TRBJ1-5; tentatively, D is TRBD1 (5 bases). The CDR3 DNA follows: TGTGCCAGCAGTTCCCTAACAGGTTTTGGAGAACAGCCCCAGCATTTT. Its protein is CASSSLTGFGEQPQHF.